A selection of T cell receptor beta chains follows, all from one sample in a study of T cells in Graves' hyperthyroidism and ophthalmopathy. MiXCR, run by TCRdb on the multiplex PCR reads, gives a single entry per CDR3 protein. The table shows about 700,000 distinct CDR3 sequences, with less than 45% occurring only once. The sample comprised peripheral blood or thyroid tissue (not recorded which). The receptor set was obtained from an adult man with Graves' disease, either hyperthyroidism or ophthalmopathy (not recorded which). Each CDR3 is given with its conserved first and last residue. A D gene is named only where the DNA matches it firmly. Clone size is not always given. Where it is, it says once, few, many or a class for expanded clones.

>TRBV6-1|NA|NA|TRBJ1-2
TGTGCCAGCAGCCGACTGGGAGCTAACTATGGCTACACCTTC
CASSRLGANYGYTF
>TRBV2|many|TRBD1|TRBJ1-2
TGTGCCAGCGGCGGGACAGGAGCTAACTATGGCTACACCTTC
CASGGTGANYGYTF
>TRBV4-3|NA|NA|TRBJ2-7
TGCGCCAGCAGCCGCGAGGTAGCGGCAACCTACGAGCAGTACTTC
CASSREVAATYEQYF
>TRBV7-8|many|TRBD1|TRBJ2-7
TGTGCCAGCAGCCTGAAGACAGGGGAAAGGGTCGAGCAGTACTTC
CASSLKTGERVEQYF
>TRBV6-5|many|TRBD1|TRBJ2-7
TGTGCCAGCAAGTCCGTAGGGACAGGGAAGGGCGAGCAGTACTTC
CASKSVGTGKGEQYF
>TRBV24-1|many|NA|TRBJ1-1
TGTGCCACCAGTGATTTGTGGGGTGCTGAAGCTTTCTTT
CATSDLWGAEAFF
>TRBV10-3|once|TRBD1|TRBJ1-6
TGTGCCATCAGTCGGGACAGGGCTGATTCACCCCTCCACTTT
CAISRDRADSPLHF
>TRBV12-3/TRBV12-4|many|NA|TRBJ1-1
TGTGCCAGCAGTGATCAGATGAACACTGAAGCTTTCTTT
CASSDQMNTEAFF
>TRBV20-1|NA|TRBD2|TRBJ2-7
TGCAGTGCTAGCCCTAGCGGGAGAATCTACGAGCAGTACTTC
CSASPSGRIYEQYF
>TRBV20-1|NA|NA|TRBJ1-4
TGCAGTGCTAGACGTCATGACAGGACCTGGGGGCTGTTTTTT
CSARRHDRTWGLFF
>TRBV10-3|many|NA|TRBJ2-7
TGTGCCACCATTCTTTCCGGGACTCACAGTGAGCAGTACTTC
CATILSGTHSEQYF
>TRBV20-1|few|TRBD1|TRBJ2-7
TGCAGTGCTTCCAGCGGGACAGGGGGGTCCTACGAGCAGTACTTC
CSASSGTGGSYEQYF
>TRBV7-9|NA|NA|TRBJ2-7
TGTGCCAGCGTCACCCCGAGCTCCTACGAGCAGTACTTC
CASVTPSSYEQYF
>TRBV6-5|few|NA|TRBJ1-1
TGTGCCAGCAGTTTTGGACCCTTGACTGAAGCTTTCTTT
CASSFGPLTEAFF
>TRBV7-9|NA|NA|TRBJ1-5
TGTGCCAGCAGGCAGTGGGGGGCCAATCAGCCCCAGCATTTT
CASRQWGANQPQHF
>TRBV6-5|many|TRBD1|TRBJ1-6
TGTGCCAGCAGTTCGAGGACAGGGTACGCCCTCCACTTT
CASSSRTGYALHF
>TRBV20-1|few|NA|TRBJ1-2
TGCAGTGCTAGAGACGGGGGCTCAGGGATGCAGAGCTACACCTTC
CSARDGGSGMQSYTF
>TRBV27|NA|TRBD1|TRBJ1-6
TGTGCCAGCAGTTCCCGGGACAGCTATAATTCACCCCTCCACTTT
CASSSRDSYNSPLHF
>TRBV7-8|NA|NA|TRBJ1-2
TGTGCCAACAGCCCGGGGGGGTCATACTATGGCTACACCTTC
CANSPGGSYYGYTF
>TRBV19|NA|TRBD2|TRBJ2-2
TGTGCCAGTAGCCCCTTGGCGGGAGCAACCGGGGAGCTGTTTTTT
CASSPLAGATGELFF
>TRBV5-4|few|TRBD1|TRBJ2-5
TGTGCCAGCAGCCCAGGGGGCCCACGGGAGACCCAGTACTTC
CASSPGGPRETQYF
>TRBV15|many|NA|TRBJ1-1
TGTGCCACCAGCAGAGCGTCGAACACTGAAGCTTTCTTT
CATSRASNTEAFF
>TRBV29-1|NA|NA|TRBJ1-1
TGCAGCGTTGAGGCGGACACTGAAGCTTTCTTT
CSVEADTEAFF
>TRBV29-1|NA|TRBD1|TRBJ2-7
TGCAGCGTAGGACAGGGGGAAACCTACGAGCAGTACTTC
CSVGQGETYEQYF
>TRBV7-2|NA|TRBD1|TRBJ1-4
TGTGCCAGCAGTTACTCGACAGGGGGTGAAAAACTGTTTTTT
CASSYSTGGEKLFF
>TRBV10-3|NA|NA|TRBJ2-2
TGTGCCATCAGTGAATGGTCGGCAATGAGAACCGGGGAGCTGTTTTTT
CAISEWSAMRTGELFF
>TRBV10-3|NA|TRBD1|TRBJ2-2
TGTGCCATAGGACAGGGGAACACCGGGGAGCTGTTTTTT
CAIGQGNTGELFF
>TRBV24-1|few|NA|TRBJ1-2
TGTGCCACCAGTGAGTTGTCTGTCTACACCTTC
CATSELSVYTF
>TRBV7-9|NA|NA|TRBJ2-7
TGTGCCAGCAGCCTAAGATCAGGGGTCGACACCAGCTACGAGCAGTACTTC
CASSLRSGVDTSYEQYF
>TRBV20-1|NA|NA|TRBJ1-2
TGCAGTGCTAGAGAGGGGGGAAGCGAAGGCTACACCTTC
CSAREGGSEGYTF
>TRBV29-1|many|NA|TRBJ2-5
TGCAGCGTTTCCAGGGGTGACAGCGAGACCCAGTACTTC
CSVSRGDSETQYF
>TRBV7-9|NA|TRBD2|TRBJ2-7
TGTGCCAGTAGTCCCGCGACTAGCGTGACCTACGAGCAGTACTTC
CASSPATSVTYEQYF
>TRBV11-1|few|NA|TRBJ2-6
TGTGCCAGCAGCTTAAGGGGGACTGGGGCCAACGTCCTGACTTTC
CASSLRGTGANVLTF
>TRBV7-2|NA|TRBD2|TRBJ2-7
TGTGCCAGCAGCCCTAGCGGGAATTACTACGAGCAGTACTTC
CASSPSGNYYEQYF
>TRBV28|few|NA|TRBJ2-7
TGTGCCAGTCGGGGCAACCGCTACGAGCAGTACTTC
CASRGNRYEQYF
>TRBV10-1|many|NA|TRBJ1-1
TGCGCCAGCAGTGAGTTCAGGGTTGGCACTGAAGCTTTCTTT
CASSEFRVGTEAFF
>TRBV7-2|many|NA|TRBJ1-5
TGTGCCAGCAGCTTACGCAGGAATCAGCCCCAGCATTTT
CASSLRRNQPQHF
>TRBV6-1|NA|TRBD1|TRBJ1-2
TGTGCCAGCACTCAGGACAGGGCTAACGATGGCTACACCTTC
CASTQDRANDGYTF
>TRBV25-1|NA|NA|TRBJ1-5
TGTGCCAGCGTTGGGTCCAAAGATCAGCCCCAGCATTTT
CASVGSKDQPQHF
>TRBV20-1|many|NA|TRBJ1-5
TGCAGTGCTAACACCTTGGACAGCAGCAATCAGCCCCAGCATTTT
CSANTLDSSNQPQHF
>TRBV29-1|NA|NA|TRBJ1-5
TGCAGCGTTGCAACAGGCCCCAATCAGCCCCAGCATTTT
CSVATGPNQPQHF
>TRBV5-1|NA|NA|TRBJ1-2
TGCGCCAGCAGCCCTCCGACAACTAACTATGGCTACACCTTC
CASSPPTTNYGYTF
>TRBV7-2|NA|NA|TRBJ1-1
TGTGCCAGCAGTTTATTTACAGGGAGCGCTGAAGCTTTCTTT
CASSLFTGSAEAFF
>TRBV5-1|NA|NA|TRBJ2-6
TGCGCCAGCAGCAAGGGGCCAGGGGACAACGTCCTGACTTTC
CASSKGPGDNVLTF
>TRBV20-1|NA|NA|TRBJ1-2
TGCAGTGCTAGCCGGGGGGATGGCTACACCTTC
CSASRGDGYTF
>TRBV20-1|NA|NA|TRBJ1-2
TGCAGTGCTAGAGGGCCAGGCCTCTATGGCTACACCTTC
CSARGPGLYGYTF
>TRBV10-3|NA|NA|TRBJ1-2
TGTGCCACCACTGATTTATATGGCTACACCTTC
CATTDLYGYTF
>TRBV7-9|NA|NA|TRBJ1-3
TGTGCCAGCAGCCCTATAGGGACCTCTGGAAACACCATATATTTT
CASSPIGTSGNTIYF
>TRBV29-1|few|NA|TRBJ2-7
TGCAGCGTTGAAGAAAGGGGGGTGAGAAACTCCTACGAGCAGTACTTC
CSVEERGVRNSYEQYF
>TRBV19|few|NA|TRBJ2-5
TGTGCCAGTAGTGGCGGATACAGACCTCAAGAGACCCAGTACTTC
CASSGGYRPQETQYF
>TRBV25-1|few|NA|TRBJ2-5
TGTGCCAGCTTGAGGCAAGAGACCCAGTACTTC
CASLRQETQYF
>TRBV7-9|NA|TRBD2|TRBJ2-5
TGTGCCAGCAGGATGGCGGGGGTACAAGAGACCCAGTACTTC
CASRMAGVQETQYF
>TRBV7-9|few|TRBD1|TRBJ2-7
TGTGCCAGCAGCTCGACGGACAGGGGGGACTACGAGCAGTACTTC
CASSSTDRGDYEQYF
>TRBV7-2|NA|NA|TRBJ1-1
TGTGCCAGCAGCTTAGGTCCAGACCCGAACACTGAAGCTTTCTTT
CASSLGPDPNTEAFF
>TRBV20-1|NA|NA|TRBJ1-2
TGCAGTGCCGCGGGAGGGGACTATGGCTACACCTTC
CSAAGGDYGYTF